This TCR beta chain is from a study of T cell repertoires in cytomegalovirus infection. In the study overall: Epitope selection comprised recently identified HLA-C-restricted CMV epitopes and well-studied HLA-B-restricted CMV epitopes. In public TCR beta signatures, there were indications of both CMV infection and matching HLA type.

Trimming shortened V by 8 bases and J by 0 bases, and 11 bases separated the two germline ends. Germline V gene sequence: CDR1 SEHNR, CDR2 FQNEAQ (reference sequence). This CDR3 has 13 amino acids. TCRdb recomputed calls from the reads with MiXCR, one row per CDR3 protein. The data show fewer than 900,000 distinct CDR3 sequences, with roughly 29% seen just once and 13% held by the top ten. Study results and limitations: Ex vivo responses were dominated by HLA-C-restricted CMV-specific TCR beta clonotypes. Adding up the frequency of public TCR beta families identified people who carried CMV plus the relevant HLA.

On this clonotype itself: Its antigen remains unidentified.

The sample was cultured CD8+ T cells from PBMCs, taken from culture after CMV antigen stimulation. The chain has TRBV7-9 and TRBJ2-7; no reliable D call. The receptor's source is a human donor in good health (CMV status not recorded). Some clones in this sample may be carry-over from other donors' samples. This CDR3 reads CASARPGSYEQYF. In nucleotides, the CDR3 is TGTGCCAGCGCTCGCCCGGGCTCCTACGAGCAGTACTTC.